The 15 T cell receptor beta chains below come from one sample, sequenced in a study of regulatory T cells in long-lasting Graves disease. Stated time point: persistent/refractory GD, antithyroid drugs over 5 years with positive TRAb. There was RNA extracted from PBMCs, and the TCR library was made from it. Sequencing libraries for TCR beta were prepared with iRepertoire HTBI primers and Arm-PCR of CDR3 regions. Using its own MiXCR run on the multiplex PCR reads, TCRdb lists one record per CDR3 protein. The data hold some 330,000 distinct CDR3 sequences, with roughly 25% observed a single time. This specimen consisted of peripheral blood mononuclear cells (PBMCs), obtained when the disease was refractory, from a patient treated with antithyroid drugs. The source of these receptors is a woman in her forties with Graves disease.

This clonotype was recorded a few times. Because it lacks the conserved phenylalanine or tryptophan at the end, this CDR3 is likely a read error. The chain joins TRBV20-1 to TRBJ1-1; possible D gene TRBD1, 5 bases. The CDR3 spans 13 residues. Between the trimmed V and J ends, which lost 5 bases and 11 bases, there was a span of 21 bases. Germline loops: CDR1 DFQATT, CDR2 SNEGSKA (reference sequence). CDR3 sequence: CSAPHPGTPSAFL. CDR3 nucleotides: TGCAGTGCTCCCCACCCCGGGACGCCCTCCGCTTTCCTT.

As to this clonotype: One base away lies a much larger clone, so this may be a sequencing read error. The chain employs TRBV20-1 and TRBJ1-2; no clear D gene. The CDR3 spans 12 residues. Trimming took 2 bases from V and 6 from J, leaving 10 bases between them. Germline V gives CDR1 DFQATT, CDR2 SNEGSKA (reference sequence). The CDR3 nucleotides read TGCAGTGCTAGACTGTCTGGCCATGGCTACACCTTC. Its protein product is CSARLSGHGYTF.

This chain links TRBV20-1 with TRBJ2-2; TRBD2 agrees at 7 bases. Germline CDR1 is DFQATT and CDR2 is SNEGSKA (reference sequence). V dropped 3 bases and J dropped 0; count of bases not matched to a gene: 19. The CDR3 length is 20 residues. The CDR3 protein is CSARTAFRGEAHTNTGELFF. The CDR3 DNA reads TGCAGTGCTAGGACAGCTTTTCGGGGGGAGGCGCACACGAACACCGGGGAGCTGTTTTTT.

V gene TRBV28 combines with J gene TRBJ2-2, with D uncertain. CDR1 and CDR2 (germline): MDHEN, SYDVKM. The CDR3 runs 14 residues. Trimming stripped 2 bases from V and 7 bases from J, with 11 bases between. The CDR3 nucleotides read TGTGCCAGCAGTTTAACCGGATGGGGCGGGGAGCTGTTTTTT. Translation: CASSLTGWGGELFF.

This chain connects TRBV10-2 to TRBJ1-1; the D is unclear. Germline V CDR1 and CDR2: WSHSY, SAAADI. Trimming left V 4 bases short and J 7 bases short, with 10 bases between. The CDR3 consists of 12 residues. CDR3 residues: CASSGFSGEAFF. The DNA of the CDR3 is TGCGCCAGCAGTGGGTTTTCGGGTGAAGCTTTCTTT.

Concerning this clonotype itself: Just one base apart from a much larger clone, this may be a read error. The V gene is TRBV6-1, the J gene TRBJ2-2; 9 bases line up with TRBD1. V trimming: 6 bases; J trimming: 3 bases; junction bases outside the gene matches: 8. Germline values: CDR1 MNHNS, CDR2 SASEGT. The CDR3 extends over 16 amino acids. The CDR3 region has the DNA TGTGCCAGCAGGGTGACCGGGACAGGGCACACCGGGGAGCTGTTTTTT. It yields the protein CASRVTGTGHTGELFF.

This clonotype was detected only a few times. J is TRBJ1-5 and V is TRBV6-1, with 7 bases lining up with TRBD1. The CDR3 sequence is 15 residues long. Losses at the gene ends were 6 bases for V and 7 bases for J; bases not matched to a gene: 12. Germline-derived CDR1 and CDR2 are MNHNS and SASEGT. CDR3 in amino acids: CASRKAGGIYQPQHF. Written as DNA, the CDR3 is TGTGCCAGCAGGAAAGCAGGGGGAATTTACCAGCCCCAGCATTTT.

This clonotype was observed a single time. The genes are TRBV4-1 and TRBJ2-7, with TRBD2 as a possible D gene (6 bases). Germline V lookup: CDR1 MGHRA, CDR2 YSYEKL. Trimming cost V 1 base and J 3 bases, with 16 bases left between them. There are 16 residues in the CDR3. The CDR3 here is CASSQGEGTQHYEQYF. Here the CDR3 DNA reads TGCGCCAGCAGCCAAGGCGAGGGGACTCAACACTACGAGCAGTACTTC.

To note about this clonotype: A clone one base away is much larger, so this may be a read error. Since no conserved phenylalanine or tryptophan closes the CDR3, a read error is the likely cause. The V and J genes are TRBV29-1 and TRBJ2-4; possibly TRBD1 or TRBD2 for D (7 bases each). The V end lost 6 bases, the J end lost 0 bases, and 15 bases lay between the germline ends. CDR1 is SQVTM, CDR2 ANQGSEA, per germline. The CDR3 totals 15 residues. CDR3 sequence: CSVWEGAIAKNIQYS. The CDR3 nucleotides read TGCAGCGTCTGGGAGGGGGCAATAGCCAAAAACATTCAGTACTCC.

This clonotype appeared a few times. The chain carries TRBV7-8 and TRBJ1-5; maybe TRBD1 (5 bases). V gave up 4 bases and J gave up 2 bases, with 12 bases separating them. The CDR3 runs to 15 residues. Germline lookup yields CDR1 SGHVS and CDR2 FQNEAQ. CDR3 DNA: TGTGCCAGCAGCTCCAGGGTACTGGGCAATCAGCCCCAGCATTTT. As protein: CASSSRVLGNQPQHF. Looking up the rest from reference TRBV7-8 and TRBJ1-5 gives the full variable domain: GAGVSQSPRYKVAKRGQDVALRCDPISGHVSLFWYQQALGQGPEFLTYFQNEAQLDKSGLPSDRFFAERPEGSVSTLKIQRTQQEDSAVYLCASSSRVLGNQPQHFGDGTRLSIL.

In this sample, this clonotype turned up a few times. This rearrangement joins TRBV3-1 to TRBJ1-4; D gene ambiguous. CDR3 size: 16 residues. Trimming cost V 4 bases and J 0 bases, with 12 bases left between them. From germline, CDR1 is LGHDT and CDR2 YNNKEL (reference sequence). For the CDR3, the DNA is TGTGCCAGCAGCCGTAGTGGGGTCGCAACTAATGAAAAACTGTTTTTT. The encoded protein is CASSRSGVATNEKLFF.

The chain recombines TRBV18 with TRBJ1-1; 9 bases fit TRBD1. The V gene end was trimmed by 4 bases and the J gene end by 2 bases; junction bases not matched to a gene: 5. Germline values: CDR1 KGHSH, CDR2 LQKENI. The CDR3 contains 15 residues. The CDR3 loop reads CASSRKQGANTEAFF. CDR3 coding DNA: TGTGCCAGCTCACGTAAACAGGGGGCTAACACTGAAGCTTTCTTT.

The gene calls are TRBV15 and TRBJ1-1, with D unresolved. V was shortened by 1 base and J by 5 bases, with 14 bases between the two germline ends. The CDR3 has 15 residues. The V gene's germline CDR1 is LNHNV and CDR2 YYDKDF (reference sequence). The CDR3 spells CATSRVPTDTTEAFF. CDR3 bases: TGTGCCACCAGCAGAGTACCCACAGACACAACTGAAGCTTTCTTT.

The chain employs TRBV19 and TRBJ2-5, with TRBD1 matching 9 bases. Unmatched junction bases numbered 11, after V lost 4 bases and J lost 5 bases. This CDR3 spans 16 amino acids. Germline assignment: CDR1 LNHDA and CDR2 SQIVND (reference sequence). CDR3 nucleotides: TGTGCCAGTAGTACCGGACAGGGGCGCTCCAGGGAGACCCAGTACTTC. Amino acids: CASSTGQGRSRETQYF.

Worth noting for this clonotype: A much larger clone is a single base away; this may be a read error. The V gene is TRBV6-5, the J gene TRBJ2-7, with TRBD1 identical over 9 bases. The germline V gene encodes CDR1 MNHEY and CDR2 SVGAGI. With V trimmed by 2 bases and J by 8 bases, 7 bases remained unmatched. The CDR3 contains 14 residues. The CDR3, as DNA: TGTGCCAGCAGTTACGACAGGGGGTTCAACAAGCAGTACTTC. Translation gives CASSYDRGFNKQYF.